This TCR beta chain emerged from a study of Ad26.COV2.S vaccination and SARS-CoV-2 variants. TCRdb's copy holds only in-frame clones and misses some; the assay was immunoSEQ multiplex PCR. The sample holds 200,000 to 300,000 clones; 87% are singletons and the top ten take 2.9%. The V gene lost 5 bases and the J gene lost 1 base, with 17 bases spanning the gap. The CDR3 runs to 16 residues. Looked up from germline, CDR1 is SGHTA and CDR2 is FQGNSA. Treatment of the sample: roughly 18 received Ad26.COV2.S at low or high dose, single or two shots; several received placebo; per-sample allocation not given. Specimens were obtained on day 63 following the first vaccine or placebo injection.

This clonotype originated in a person between 18 and 65 years old who received the Ad26.COV2.S COVID-19 vaccine or a placebo. The rearrangement uses TRBV7-2 and TRBJ1-1, with D maybe TRBD1 (6 bases). Sequenced material: peripheral blood, taken in a trial of Ad26.COV2.S vaccine versus placebo. As DNA, the CDR3 is TGTGCCAGCAGCCCTAGTGCGACAGGCTCGAACACTGAAGCTTTCTTT. Amino acids: CASSPSATGSNTEAFF.